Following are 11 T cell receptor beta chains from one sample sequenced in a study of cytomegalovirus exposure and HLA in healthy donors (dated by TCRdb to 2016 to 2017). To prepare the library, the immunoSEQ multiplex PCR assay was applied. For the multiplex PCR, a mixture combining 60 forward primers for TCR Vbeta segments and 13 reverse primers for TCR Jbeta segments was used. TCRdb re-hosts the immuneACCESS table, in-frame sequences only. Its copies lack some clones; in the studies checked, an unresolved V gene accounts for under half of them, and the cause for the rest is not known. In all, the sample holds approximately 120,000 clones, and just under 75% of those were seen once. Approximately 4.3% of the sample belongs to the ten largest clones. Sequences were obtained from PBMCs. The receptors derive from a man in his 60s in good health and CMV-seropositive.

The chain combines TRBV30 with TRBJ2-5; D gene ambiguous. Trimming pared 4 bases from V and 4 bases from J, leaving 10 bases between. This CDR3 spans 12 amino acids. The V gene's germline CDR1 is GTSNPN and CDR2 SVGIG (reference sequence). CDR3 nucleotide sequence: TGTGCCTGGAATTCGGTCGGAGAGACCCAGTACTTC. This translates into CAWNSVGETQYF.

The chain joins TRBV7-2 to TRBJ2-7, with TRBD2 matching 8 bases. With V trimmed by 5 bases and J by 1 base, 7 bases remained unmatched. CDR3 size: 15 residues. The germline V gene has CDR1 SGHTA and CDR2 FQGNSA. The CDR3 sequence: CASSVNGGDSYEQYF. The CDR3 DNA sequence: TGTGCCAGCAGCGTCAACGGGGGGGATTCCTACGAGCAGTACTTC.

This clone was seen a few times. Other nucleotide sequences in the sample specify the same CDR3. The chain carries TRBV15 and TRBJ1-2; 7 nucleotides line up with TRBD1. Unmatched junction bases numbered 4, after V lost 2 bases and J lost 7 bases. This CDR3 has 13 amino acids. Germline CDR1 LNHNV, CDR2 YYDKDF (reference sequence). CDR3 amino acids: CATSRRQGGGYTF. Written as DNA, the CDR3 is TGTGCCACCAGCAGAAGACAGGGTGGTGGCTACACCTTC.

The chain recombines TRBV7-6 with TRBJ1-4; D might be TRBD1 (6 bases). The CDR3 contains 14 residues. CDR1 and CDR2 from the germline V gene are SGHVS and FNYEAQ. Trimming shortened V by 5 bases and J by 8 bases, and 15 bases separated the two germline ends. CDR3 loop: CASSPQGSREKLFF. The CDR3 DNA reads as TGTGCCAGCAGCCCCCAGGGGAGTAGGGAAAAACTGTTTTTT.

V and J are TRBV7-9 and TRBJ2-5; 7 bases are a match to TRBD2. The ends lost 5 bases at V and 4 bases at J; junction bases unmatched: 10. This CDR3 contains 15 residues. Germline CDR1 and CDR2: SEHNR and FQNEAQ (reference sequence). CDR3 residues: CASSPPGGFLETQYF. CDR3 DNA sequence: TGTGCCAGCAGCCCCCCGGGGGGTTTCCTAGAGACCCAGTACTTC.

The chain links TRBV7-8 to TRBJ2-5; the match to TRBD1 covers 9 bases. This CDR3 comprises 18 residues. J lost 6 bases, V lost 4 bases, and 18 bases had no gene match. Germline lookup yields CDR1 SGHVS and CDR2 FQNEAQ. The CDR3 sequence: CASSSLRPFRDREKTQYF. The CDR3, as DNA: TGTGCCAGCAGCTCTCTTCGACCCTTCCGGGACAGGGAAAAGACCCAGTACTTC.

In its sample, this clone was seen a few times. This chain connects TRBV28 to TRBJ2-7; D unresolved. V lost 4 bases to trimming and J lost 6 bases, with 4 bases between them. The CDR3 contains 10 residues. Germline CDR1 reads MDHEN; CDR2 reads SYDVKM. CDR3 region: CASSSGEQYF. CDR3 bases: TGTGCCAGCAGTTCGGGCGAGCAGTACTTC.

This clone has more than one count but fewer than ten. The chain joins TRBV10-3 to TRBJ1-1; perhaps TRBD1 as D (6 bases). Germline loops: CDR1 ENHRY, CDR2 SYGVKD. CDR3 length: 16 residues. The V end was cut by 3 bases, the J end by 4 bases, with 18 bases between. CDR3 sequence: CAISDRGRFPLTEAFF. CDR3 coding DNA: TGTGCCATCAGTGACAGGGGACGGTTCCCCCTCACTGAAGCTTTCTTT.

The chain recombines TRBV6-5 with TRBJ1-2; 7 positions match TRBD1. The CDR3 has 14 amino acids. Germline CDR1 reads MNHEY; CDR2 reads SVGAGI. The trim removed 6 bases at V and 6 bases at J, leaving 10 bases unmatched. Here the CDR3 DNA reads TGTGCCAGCAGGAAAACAGGGGAAGGGAATGGCTACACCTTC. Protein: CASRKTGEGNGYTF.

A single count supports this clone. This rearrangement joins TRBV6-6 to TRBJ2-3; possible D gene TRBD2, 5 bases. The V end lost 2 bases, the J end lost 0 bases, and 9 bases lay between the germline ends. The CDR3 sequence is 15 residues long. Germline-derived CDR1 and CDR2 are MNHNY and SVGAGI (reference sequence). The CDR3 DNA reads TGTGCCAGCAGTTACGAGGCGGGTAGCACAGATACGCAGTATTTT. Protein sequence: CASSYEAGSTDTQYF.

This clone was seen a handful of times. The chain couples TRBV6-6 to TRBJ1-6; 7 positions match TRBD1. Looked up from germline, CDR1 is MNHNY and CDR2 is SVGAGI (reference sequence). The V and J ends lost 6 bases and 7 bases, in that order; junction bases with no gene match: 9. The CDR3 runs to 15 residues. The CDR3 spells CASSRRGGGNSPLHF. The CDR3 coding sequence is TGTGCCAGCAGCAGGCGAGGGGGCGGCAATTCACCCCTCCACTTT.